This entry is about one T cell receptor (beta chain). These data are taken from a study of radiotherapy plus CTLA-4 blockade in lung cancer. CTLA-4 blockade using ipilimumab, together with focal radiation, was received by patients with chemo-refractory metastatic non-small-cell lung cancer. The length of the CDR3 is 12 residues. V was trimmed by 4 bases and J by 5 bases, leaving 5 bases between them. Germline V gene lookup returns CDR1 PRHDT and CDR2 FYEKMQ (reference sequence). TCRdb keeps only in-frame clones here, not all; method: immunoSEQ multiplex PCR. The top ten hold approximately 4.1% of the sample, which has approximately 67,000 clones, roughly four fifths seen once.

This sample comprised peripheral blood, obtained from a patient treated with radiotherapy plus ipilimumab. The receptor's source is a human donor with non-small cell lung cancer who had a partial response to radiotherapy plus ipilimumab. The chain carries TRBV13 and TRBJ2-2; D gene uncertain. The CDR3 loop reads CASSSETGELFF. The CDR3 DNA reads TGTGCCAGCAGCTCGGAGACCGGGGAGCTGTTTTTT.